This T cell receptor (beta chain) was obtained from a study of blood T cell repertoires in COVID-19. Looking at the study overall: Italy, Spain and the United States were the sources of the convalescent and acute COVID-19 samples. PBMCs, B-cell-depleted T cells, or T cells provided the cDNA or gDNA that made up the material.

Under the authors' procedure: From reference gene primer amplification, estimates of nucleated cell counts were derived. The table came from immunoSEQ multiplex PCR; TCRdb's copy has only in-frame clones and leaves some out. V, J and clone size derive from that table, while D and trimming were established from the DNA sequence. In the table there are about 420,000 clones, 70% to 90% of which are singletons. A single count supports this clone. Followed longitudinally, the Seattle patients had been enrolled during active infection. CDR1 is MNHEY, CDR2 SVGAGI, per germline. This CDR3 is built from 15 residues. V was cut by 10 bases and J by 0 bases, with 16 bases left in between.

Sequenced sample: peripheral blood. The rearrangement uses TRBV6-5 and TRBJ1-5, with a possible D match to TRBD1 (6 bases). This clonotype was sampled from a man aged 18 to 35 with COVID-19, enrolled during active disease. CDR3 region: CATSHGQSSNQPQHF. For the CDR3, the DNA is TGTGCCACCAGCCACGGACAGTCTAGCAATCAGCCCCAGCATTTT.